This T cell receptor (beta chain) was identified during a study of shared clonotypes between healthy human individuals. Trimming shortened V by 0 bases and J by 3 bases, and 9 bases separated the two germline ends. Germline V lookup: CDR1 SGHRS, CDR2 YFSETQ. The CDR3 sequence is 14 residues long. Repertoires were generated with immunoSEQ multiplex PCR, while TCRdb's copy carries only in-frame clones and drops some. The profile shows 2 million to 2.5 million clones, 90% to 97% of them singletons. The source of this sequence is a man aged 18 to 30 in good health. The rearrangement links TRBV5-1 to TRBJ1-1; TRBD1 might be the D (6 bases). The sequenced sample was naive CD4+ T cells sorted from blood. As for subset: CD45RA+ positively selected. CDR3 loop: CASSLVRGDTEAFF. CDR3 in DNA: TGCGCCAGCAGCTTGGTAAGGGGGGACACTGAAGCTTTCTTT.